This is a list of T cell receptor beta chains from one sample in a study of T cells after posttransplantation cyclophosphamide. TCRdb's table, derived via immunoSEQ multiplex PCR, lists solely in-frame clones and lacks some. The sample carries 15,000 to 20,000 clones, around 91% recorded once. The sample was CD4+ T cells sorted from blood, taken after allogeneic stem cell transplant with posttransplant cyclophosphamide. These TCRs come from a male patient aged 60-70 years who received an allogeneic stem cell transplant from a related donor and was CMV-positive. Some T cells here may be from the graft donor. Both conserved end residues are part of each CDR3. Each record gives: J gene, V gene, CDR3 length, D gene, clone size, CDR3 DNA, CDR3 protein. D genes are given only for firm matches. Some rows mark clone size as missing; the rest say once, few, many or name a class of expanded clone.

J: TRBJ1-1; V: TRBV7-3; length: 13; D: -; size: -; DNA: TGTGCCAGCAGCTTGGGTGGAGGCACTGAAGCTTTCTTT; CDR3: CASSLGGGTEAFF
J: TRBJ2-4; V: TRBV29-1; length: 16; D: TRBD2; size: -; DNA: TGCAGCGTTGAAGAGCGGGGGGACATAGCCAAAAACATTCAGTACTTC; CDR3: CSVEERGDIAKNIQYF
J: TRBJ2-7; V: TRBV5-1; length: 15; D: -; size: -; DNA: TGCGCCAGCAGCTTGGGTGTAGGTGGAGGTGGCGAGCAGTACTTC; CDR3: CASSLGVGGGGEQYF
J: TRBJ2-3; V: TRBV28; length: 13; D: -; size: -; DNA: TGTGCCAGCAGTTTCGTACTAACGGATACGCAGTATTTT; CDR3: CASSFVLTDTQYF
J: TRBJ1-3; V: TRBV27; length: 15; D: -; size: -; DNA: TGTGCCAGCAGTTCGGCGACAGCCTCTGGAAACACCATATATTTT; CDR3: CASSSATASGNTIYF
J: TRBJ1-2; V: TRBV28; length: 16; D: -; size: -; DNA: TGTGCCAGCGGCCTCGAGCTGGCAGGGACTAACTATGGCTACACCTTC; CDR3: CASGLELAGTNYGYTF
J: TRBJ1-2; V: TRBV7-9; length: 19; D: TRBD1; size: -; DNA: TGTGCCAGCAGCTTAGTATTACTTGGGACAGGGGGCGCCGCGGATGGCTACACCTTC; CDR3: CASSLVLLGTGGAADGYTF
J: TRBJ1-2; V: TRBV5-1; length: 15; D: -; size: -; DNA: TGCGCCAGCAGCTTGGGCAACCCTCGTGCCGGTGGCTACACCTTC; CDR3: CASSLGNPRAGGYTF
J: TRBJ1-4; V: TRBV30; length: 16; D: -; size: once; DNA: TGTGCCTGGAGTCGGGTCCTCCTGGGAGCTAATGAAAAACTGTTTTTT; CDR3: CAWSRVLLGANEKLFF
J: TRBJ1-2; V: TRBV5-1; length: 13; D: TRBD1; size: -; DNA: TGCGCCAGCAGCGAACAGGGGGCCTATGGCTACACCTTC; CDR3: CASSEQGAYGYTF
J: TRBJ2-3; V: TRBV7-9; length: 14; D: -; size: few; DNA: TGTGCCAGCAGCCCTGGGGGCTCCACAGATACGCAGTATTTT; CDR3: CASSPGGSTDTQYF
J: TRBJ1-6; V: TRBV5-6; length: 16; D: -; size: -; DNA: TGTGCCAGCAGCCCCCTTCGCCAGGGGATAAATTCACCCCTCCACTTT; CDR3: CASSPLRQGINSPLHF
J: TRBJ1-1; V: TRBV20-1; length: 10; D: -; size: -; DNA: TGCAGTGCTAGGGGCCCGGGGGCTTTCTTT; CDR3: CSARGPGAFF
J: TRBJ2-7; V: TRBV10-3; length: 14; D: TRBD2; size: -; DNA: TGTGCCATCAGTGAGATTAGCGGGGCCGACGAGCAGTACTTC; CDR3: CAISEISGADEQYF
J: TRBJ1-2; V: TRBV30; length: 12; D: -; size: -; DNA: TGTGCCTGGACCCCAGGAGGGGTTGGCTACACCTTC; CDR3: CAWTPGGVGYTF
J: TRBJ2-1; V: TRBV15; length: 16; D: TRBD2; size: -; DNA: TGTGCCACCAGCAGCCTACTAGCGGGGGGACTAACGACCTGGTTCTTC; CDR3: CATSSLLAGGLTTWFF
J: TRBJ2-1; V: TRBV7-9; length: 16; D: -; size: -; DNA: TGTGCCAGCAGCGAAGGAAGGACACTCTCCTACAATGAGCAGTTCTTC; CDR3: CASSEGRTLSYNEQFF
J: TRBJ2-5; V: TRBV13; length: 17; D: -; size: -; DNA: TGTGCCAGCAGCTTAAGGGGGTATGGGGGTTTTCAAGAGACCCAGTACTTC; CDR3: CASSLRGYGGFQETQYF
J: TRBJ2-7; V: TRBV5-1; length: 13; D: -; size: -; DNA: TGCGCCAGCAGCTTGGGTAACACCTACGAGCAGTACTTC; CDR3: CASSLGNTYEQYF
J: TRBJ2-3; V: TRBV4-2; length: 11; D: -; size: -; DNA: TGTGCCAGCAGCCACCGAGATACGCAGTATTTT; CDR3: CASSHRDTQYF
J: TRBJ1-3; V: TRBV7-2; length: 14; D: -; size: -; DNA: TGTGCCAGCAGCGGTACCACAGGGGGAAACACCATATATTTT; CDR3: CASSGTTGGNTIYF
J: TRBJ2-3; V: TRBV4-2; length: 15; D: -; size: -; DNA: TGTGCCAGCAGCCAAGGGCAGGGTATCACAGATACGCAGTATTTT; CDR3: CASSQGQGITDTQYF
J: TRBJ1-5; V: TRBV11-2; length: 13; D: -; size: -; DNA: TGTGCCAGCAGCTTCGGGGGGAATCAGCCCCAGCATTTT; CDR3: CASSFGGNQPQHF
J: TRBJ2-1; V: TRBV1; length: 20; D: -; size: -; DNA: TGCACCAGCAGTCTTAAACCCGGGACAGGGGGCCCCAGCTCCTACAATGAGCAGTTCTTC; CDR3: CTSSLKPGTGGPSSYNEQFF
J: TRBJ1-3; V: TRBV5-1; length: 17; D: TRBD1; size: -; DNA: TGCGCCAGCAGCACTGGACAGGAGGGCACCTCTGGAAACACCATATATTTT; CDR3: CASSTGQEGTSGNTIYF
J: TRBJ2-2; V: TRBV6-5; length: 14; D: -; size: -; DNA: TGTGCCAGCAGTTATGGCGGAAACACCGGGGAGCTGTTTTTT; CDR3: CASSYGGNTGELFF
J: TRBJ2-6; V: TRBV4-3; length: 20; D: TRBD2; size: -; DNA: TGCGCCAGCAGCCAAGGATTTGGGCGGGGGGGTTACCCTGGGGCCAACGTCCTGACTTTC; CDR3: CASSQGFGRGGYPGANVLTF
J: TRBJ2-5; V: TRBV5-1; length: 14; D: TRBD1; size: -; DNA: TGCGCCAGCAGCCTACGGACAGGGGAAGAGACCCAGTACTTC; CDR3: CASSLRTGEETQYF
J: TRBJ1-2; V: TRBV2; length: 16; D: TRBD1; size: -; DNA: TGTGCCAGCAGGAGGGACAGGGGACGGGTAAACTATGGCTACACCTTC; CDR3: CASRRDRGRVNYGYTF
J: TRBJ1-1; V: TRBV7-6; length: 15; D: -; size: -; DNA: TGTGCCAGCAGCCCGAACCTAGGGGGGGACACTGAAGCTTTCTTT; CDR3: CASSPNLGGDTEAFF
J: TRBJ2-7; V: TRBV2; length: 14; D: TRBD1; size: -; DNA: TGTGCCAGCAGATTCCAACAGGGGGCCCACGAGCAGTACTTC; CDR3: CASRFQQGAHEQYF
J: TRBJ2-3; V: TRBV7-6; length: 12; D: -; size: -; DNA: TGTGCCAGCAGCCCAGGGGTGGATACGCAGTATTTT; CDR3: CASSPGVDTQYF
J: TRBJ1-3; V: TRBV7-9; length: 15; D: -; size: -; DNA: TGTGCCAGCAGCCCGACATTCGCAGGCGGAAACACCATATATTTT; CDR3: CASSPTFAGGNTIYF
J: TRBJ2-1; V: TRBV14; length: 13; D: TRBD2; size: -; DNA: TGTGCCAGCAGCCACCGACTAGCGGACGAGCAGTTCTTC; CDR3: CASSHRLADEQFF
J: TRBJ2-5; V: TRBV23-1; length: 14; D: -; size: -; DNA: TGCGCCAGCAGTCAATCGAAACTTCAAGAGACCCAGTACTTC; CDR3: CASSQSKLQETQYF
J: TRBJ2-3; V: TRBV29-1; length: 12; D: TRBD1; size: -; DNA: TGCAGCGTTGAAGGACAGGGGGTATGGCTGTATTTT; CDR3: CSVEGQGVWLYF
J: TRBJ1-5; V: TRBV4-1; length: 13; D: -; size: once; DNA: TGCGCCAGCAGCCTACAGGAGAATCAGCCCCAGCATTTT; CDR3: CASSLQENQPQHF
J: TRBJ2-7; V: TRBV7-2; length: 14; D: -; size: -; DNA: TGTGCCAGCAGCGCCCCCGGGGGTTCCTACGAGCAGTACTTC; CDR3: CASSAPGGSYEQYF
J: TRBJ1-1; V: TRBV5-1; length: 16; D: TRBD1; size: -; DNA: TGCGCCAGCATCGGAGCGGGACAGGGACGGAACACTGAAGCTTTCTTT; CDR3: CASIGAGQGRNTEAFF
J: TRBJ1-1; V: TRBV28; length: 14; D: -; size: -; DNA: TGTGCCAGCAGTTTAGGACATACGAACACTGAAGCTTTCTTT; CDR3: CASSLGHTNTEAFF
J: TRBJ2-2; V: TRBV9; length: 17; D: -; size: -; DNA: TGTGCCAGCAGCGTAGTGTGGCGGGTAGCGAACACCGGGGAGCTGTTTTTT; CDR3: CASSVVWRVANTGELFF
J: TRBJ2-7; V: TRBV11-2; length: 15; D: -; size: -; DNA: TGTGCCAGCAGCTCTTCTCGCGGCCTGGGCTACGAGCAGTACTTC; CDR3: CASSSSRGLGYEQYF